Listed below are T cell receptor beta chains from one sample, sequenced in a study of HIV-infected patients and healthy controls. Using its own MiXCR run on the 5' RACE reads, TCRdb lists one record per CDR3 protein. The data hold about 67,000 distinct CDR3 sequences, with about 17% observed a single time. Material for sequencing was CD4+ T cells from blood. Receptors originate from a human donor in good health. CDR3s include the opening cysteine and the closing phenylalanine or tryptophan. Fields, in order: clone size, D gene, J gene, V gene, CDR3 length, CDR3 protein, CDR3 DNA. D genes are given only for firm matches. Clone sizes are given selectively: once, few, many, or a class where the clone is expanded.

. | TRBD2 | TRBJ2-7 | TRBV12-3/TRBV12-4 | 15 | CASSFGAGGTYEQYF | TGTGCCAGCAGTTTCGGAGCGGGAGGAACCTACGAGCAGTACTTC
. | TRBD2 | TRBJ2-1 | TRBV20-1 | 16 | CSARGRLAGGPDEQFF | TGCAGTGCTAGGGGGCGGCTAGCGGGAGGGCCTGATGAGCAGTTCTTC
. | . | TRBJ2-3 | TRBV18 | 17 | CASSPRSGGTIQDTQYF | TGTGCCAGCTCACCACGAAGCGGAGGGACAATACAAGATACGCAGTATTTT
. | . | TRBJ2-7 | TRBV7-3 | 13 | CASSFKGSYEQYF | TGTGCCAGCAGCTTCAAGGGTTCCTACGAGCAGTACTTC
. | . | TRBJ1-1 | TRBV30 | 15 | CAWSIQGMMNTEAFF | TGTGCCTGGAGCATACAGGGCATGATGAACACTGAAGCTTTCTTT
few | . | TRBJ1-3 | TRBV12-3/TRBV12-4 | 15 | CASSRAGQGSNTIYF | TGTGCCAGCAGCCGGGCCGGCCAGGGCTCGAACACCATATATTTT
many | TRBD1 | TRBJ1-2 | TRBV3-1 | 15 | CASSQDFRQGDGYTF | TGTGCCAGCAGCCAAGATTTCAGACAGGGCGACGGCTACACCTTC
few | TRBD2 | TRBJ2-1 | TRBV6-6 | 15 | CASNRLAGGFNEQFF | TGTGCCAGCAATCGACTAGCGGGAGGCTTCAATGAGCAGTTCTTC
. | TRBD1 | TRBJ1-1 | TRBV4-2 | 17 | CASSPRQGLTSSTEAFF | TGTGCCAGCAGCCCCCGACAGGGGTTAACCTCGAGCACTGAAGCTTTCTTT
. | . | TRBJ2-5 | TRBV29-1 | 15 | CSVQTLPNRGETQYF | TGCAGCGTTCAGACGCTCCCTAACCGGGGGGAGACCCAGTACTTC
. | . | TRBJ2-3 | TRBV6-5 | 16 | CASSLTGVRRTDTQYF | TGTGCCAGCAGTCTGACTGGCGTCAGGCGCACAGATACGCAGTATTTT
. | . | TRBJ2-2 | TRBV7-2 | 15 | CASKGRLPGTGELFF | TGTGCCAGCAAGGGCCGACTCCCCGGGACCGGGGAGCTGTTTTTT
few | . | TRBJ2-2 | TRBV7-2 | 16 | CASSLAYRAPNGELFF | TGTGCCAGCAGCTTAGCTTACAGGGCCCCCAACGGGGAGCTGTTTTTT
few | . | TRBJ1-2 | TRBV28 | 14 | CASIPGGADFGYTF | TGTGCCAGCATCCCTGGGGGCGCGGATTTCGGCTACACCTTC
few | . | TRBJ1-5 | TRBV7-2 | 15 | CASSLGDWVDQPQHF | TGTGCCAGCAGCCTAGGGGACTGGGTTGATCAGCCCCAGCATTTT
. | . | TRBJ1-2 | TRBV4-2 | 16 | CASSQVDGLSNYGYTF | TGTGCCAGCAGCCAAGTTGACGGCCTCTCTAACTATGGCTACACCTTC